The sequence of this T cell receptor (beta chain) was determined in a study of shared clonotypes between healthy human individuals. Generated by immunoSEQ multiplex PCR, the TCRdb table keeps only in-frame clones and is missing some. The repertoire holds roughly 490,000 clones, with 75% to 85% as singletons. Notes on the study in general: Investigators collected only blood, and repertoires in tissues likely differ.

With respect to this clone: As yet, its antigen is unknown.

CDR3 length: 15 residues. Germline CDR1 and CDR2: SGDLS and YYNGEE. Deletions cut 2 bases from V and 2 bases from J, with 11 bases between. The chain uses TRBV9 and TRBJ2-4; possibly TRBD2 for D (6 bases). Sequencing was done on a sample of PBMCs. The receptor was isolated from a woman between 40 and 50 years old in good health. Some clones in this sample may be carry-over from other donors' samples. The DNA for the CDR3 is TGTGCCAGCAGCGTTCACGGGAGTCCCAAAAACATTCAGTACTTC. Translation: CASSVHGSPKNIQYF.